The present TCR beta chain was sequenced within a study of blood T cell repertoires in COVID-19. About the study: Samples of COVID-19 (acute and convalescent) were obtained from the United States, Italy and Spain. Nucleic acid was either cDNA or gDNA, and it came from T cells, B-cell-depleted T cells, or PBMCs.

This clone was seen just once. Original methodology: Estimation of nucleated cell counts relied on the amplification of reference gene primers. Sequencing was performed with immunoSEQ multiplex PCR; in TCRdb, only in-frame clones are kept and a portion is missing. Clone size and V and J calls were adopted from that table, with D and trimming inferred from the DNA. Of fewer than 250,000 clones in the sample, around 89% are singletons; the top ten hold 1.5% to 2%. The germline gives CDR1 SGDLS, CDR2 YYNGEE. V was clipped by 0 bases and J by 7 bases; unmatched bases: 3. The CDR3 covers 15 residues. The rearrangement joins TRBV9 to TRBJ1-6; 8 nucleotides agree with TRBD1. The TCR was taken from a man aged 70-80 years with acute or convalescent COVID-19. The sample consisted of peripheral blood. The CDR3 region has the DNA TGTGCCAGCAGCGTAGCTGACAGGGGAAATTCACCCCTCCACTTT. Encoded protein: CASSVADRGNSPLHF.